This TCR beta chain was documented in a study of T cells expressing NK-cell markers. Looking at the study overall: Beta-chain profiling covered CD3+CD56+NKG2C+, CD3+CD56+NKG2C- and CD3+CD56-NKG2C+ sorted subsets.

UMIs were included in TCR beta cDNA generated by 5'RACE template switching. Each CDR3 protein gets one entry in TCRdb, which reprocessed the 5' RACE reads and gives no DNA. The sample's table shows about 180,000 distinct CDR3 sequences. Germline CDR1 SGHTA, CDR2 FQGTGA. CDR3 size: 14 residues. This sequence joins TRBV7-3 and TRBJ2-3. The sequenced material came from blood T cells: a sorted CD56 or NKG2C T cell subset, CD4+ or CD8+ T cells, or bulk PBMC T cells (not recorded which). The clonotype originates from a woman aged 18 to 75 in good health. This CDR3 is CASSSMNPADTQYF.